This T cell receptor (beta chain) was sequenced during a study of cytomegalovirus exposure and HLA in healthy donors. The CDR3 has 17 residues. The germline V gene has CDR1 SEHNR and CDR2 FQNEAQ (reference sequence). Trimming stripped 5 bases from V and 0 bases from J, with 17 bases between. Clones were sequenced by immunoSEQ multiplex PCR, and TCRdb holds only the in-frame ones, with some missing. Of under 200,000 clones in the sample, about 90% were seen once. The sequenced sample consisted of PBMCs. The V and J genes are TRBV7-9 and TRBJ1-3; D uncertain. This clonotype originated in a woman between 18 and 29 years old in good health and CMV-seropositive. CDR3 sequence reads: CASSPGGGVASGNTIYF. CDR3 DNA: TGTGCCAGCAGCCCCGGCGGCGGGGTAGCCTCTGGAAACACCATATATTTT.